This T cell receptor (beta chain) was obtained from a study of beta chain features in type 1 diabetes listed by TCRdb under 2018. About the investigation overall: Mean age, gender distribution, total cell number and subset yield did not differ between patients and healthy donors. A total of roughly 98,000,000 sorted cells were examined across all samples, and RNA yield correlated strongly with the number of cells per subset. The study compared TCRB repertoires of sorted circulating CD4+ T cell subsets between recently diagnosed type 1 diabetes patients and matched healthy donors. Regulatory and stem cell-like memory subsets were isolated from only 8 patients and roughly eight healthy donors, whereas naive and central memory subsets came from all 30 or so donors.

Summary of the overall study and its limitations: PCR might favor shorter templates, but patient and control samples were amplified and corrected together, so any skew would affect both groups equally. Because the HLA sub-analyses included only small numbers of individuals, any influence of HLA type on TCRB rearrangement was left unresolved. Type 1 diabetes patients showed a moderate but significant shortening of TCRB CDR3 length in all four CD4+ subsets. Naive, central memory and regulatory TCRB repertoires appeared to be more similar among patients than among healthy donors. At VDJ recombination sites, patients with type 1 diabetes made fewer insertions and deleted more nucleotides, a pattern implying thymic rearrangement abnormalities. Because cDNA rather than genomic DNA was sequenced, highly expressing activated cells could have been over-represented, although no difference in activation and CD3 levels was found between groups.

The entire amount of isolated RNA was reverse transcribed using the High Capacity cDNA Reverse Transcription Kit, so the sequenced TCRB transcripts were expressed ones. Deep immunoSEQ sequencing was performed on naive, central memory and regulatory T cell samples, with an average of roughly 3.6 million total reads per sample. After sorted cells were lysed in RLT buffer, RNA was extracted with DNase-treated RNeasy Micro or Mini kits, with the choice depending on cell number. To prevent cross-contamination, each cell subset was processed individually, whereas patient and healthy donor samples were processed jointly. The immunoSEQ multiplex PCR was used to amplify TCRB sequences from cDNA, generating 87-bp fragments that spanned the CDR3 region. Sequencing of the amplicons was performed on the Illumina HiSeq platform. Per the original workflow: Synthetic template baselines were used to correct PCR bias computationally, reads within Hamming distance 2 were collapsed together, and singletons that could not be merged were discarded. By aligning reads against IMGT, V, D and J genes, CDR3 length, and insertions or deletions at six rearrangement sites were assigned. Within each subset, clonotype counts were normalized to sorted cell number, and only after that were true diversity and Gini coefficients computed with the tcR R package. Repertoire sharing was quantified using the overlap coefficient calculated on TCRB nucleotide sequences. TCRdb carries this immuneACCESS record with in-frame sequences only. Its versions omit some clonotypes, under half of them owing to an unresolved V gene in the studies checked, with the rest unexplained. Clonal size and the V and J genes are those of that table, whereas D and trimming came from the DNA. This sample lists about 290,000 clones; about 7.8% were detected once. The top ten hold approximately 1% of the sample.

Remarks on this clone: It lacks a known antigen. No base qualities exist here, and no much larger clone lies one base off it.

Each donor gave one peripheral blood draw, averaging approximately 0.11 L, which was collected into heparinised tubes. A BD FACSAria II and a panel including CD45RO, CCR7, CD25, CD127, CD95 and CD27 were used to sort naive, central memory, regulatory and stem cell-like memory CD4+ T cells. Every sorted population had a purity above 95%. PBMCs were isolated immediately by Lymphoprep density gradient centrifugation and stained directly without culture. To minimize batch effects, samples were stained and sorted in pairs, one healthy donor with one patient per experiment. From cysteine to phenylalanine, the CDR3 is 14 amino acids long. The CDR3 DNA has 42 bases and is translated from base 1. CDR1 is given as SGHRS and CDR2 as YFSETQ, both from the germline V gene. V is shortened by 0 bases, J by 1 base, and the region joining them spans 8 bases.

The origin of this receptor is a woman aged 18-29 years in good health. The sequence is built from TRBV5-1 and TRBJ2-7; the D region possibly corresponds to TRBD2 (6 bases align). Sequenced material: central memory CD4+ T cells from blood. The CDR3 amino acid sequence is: CASSLARESYEQYF. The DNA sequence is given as TGCGCCAGCAGCTTGGCTCGGGAGTCCTACGAGCAGTACTTC.